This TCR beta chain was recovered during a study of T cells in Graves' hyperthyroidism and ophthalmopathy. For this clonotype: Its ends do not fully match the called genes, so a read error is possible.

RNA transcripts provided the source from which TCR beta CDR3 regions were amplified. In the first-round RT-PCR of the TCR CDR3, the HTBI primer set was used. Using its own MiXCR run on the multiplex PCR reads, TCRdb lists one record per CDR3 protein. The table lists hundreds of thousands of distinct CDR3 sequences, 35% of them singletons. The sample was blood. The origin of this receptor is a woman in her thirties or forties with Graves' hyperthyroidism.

In DNA, the CDR3 is TGTGCCAGCAGCCAAGATCCTCGACAGAACTATGGCTGCACCTTC. This gives the protein CASSQDPRQNYGCTF. V usage is TRBV9 and J usage is TRBJ1-2, with D perhaps TRBD1 (5 bases). This CDR3 spans 15 amino acids. Germline loops: CDR1 SGDLS, CDR2 YYNGEE.